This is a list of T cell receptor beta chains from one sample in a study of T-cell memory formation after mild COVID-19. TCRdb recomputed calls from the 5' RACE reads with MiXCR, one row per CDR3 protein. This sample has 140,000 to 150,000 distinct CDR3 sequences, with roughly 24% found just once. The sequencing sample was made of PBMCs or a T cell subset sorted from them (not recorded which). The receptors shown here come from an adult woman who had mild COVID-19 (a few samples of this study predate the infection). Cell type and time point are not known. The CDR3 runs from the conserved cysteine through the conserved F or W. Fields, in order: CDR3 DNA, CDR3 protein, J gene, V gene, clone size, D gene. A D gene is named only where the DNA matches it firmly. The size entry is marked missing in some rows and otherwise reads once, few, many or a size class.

CDR3nt: TGCGCCAGCAGCCAACGACATGGGGCAGCCTTCGATGAGCAGTTCTTC; CDR3aa: CASSQRHGAAFDEQFF; j_gene: TRBJ2-1; v_gene: TRBV4-1; abundance: few; d_gene: NA
CDR3nt: TGTGCCAGCAGCTCAACAGGGTTGCGAGGTGAAAAACTGTTTTTT; CDR3aa: CASSSTGLRGEKLFF; j_gene: TRBJ1-4; v_gene: TRBV7-9; abundance: NA; d_gene: NA
CDR3nt: TGCAGCGTTGAAGTACGGGACAGGGGAGAGCCGTTCTACGAGCAGTACTTC; CDR3aa: CSVEVRDRGEPFYEQYF; j_gene: TRBJ2-7; v_gene: TRBV29-1; abundance: few; d_gene: TRBD1
CDR3nt: TGCGCCAGCAGCTTGGACAGGGATGAAGCTTTCTTT; CDR3aa: CASSLDRDEAFF; j_gene: TRBJ1-1; v_gene: TRBV5-1; abundance: many; d_gene: NA
CDR3nt: TGTGCCAGCAGCCAGTCCGGGACAATCTACGAGCAGTACTTC; CDR3aa: CASSQSGTIYEQYF; j_gene: TRBJ2-7; v_gene: TRBV7-6; abundance: NA; d_gene: NA
CDR3nt: TGCGCCAGCAGCTTGGAAGAGGGACTCGACCACAATGAGCAGTTCTTC; CDR3aa: CASSLEEGLDHNEQFF; j_gene: TRBJ2-1; v_gene: TRBV5-1; abundance: NA; d_gene: NA
CDR3nt: TGTGCCAGCAGCGCAGGGACTGGGTTCGGGTTCTTC; CDR3aa: CASSAGTGFGFF; j_gene: TRBJ2-1; v_gene: TRBV11-3; abundance: few; d_gene: NA
CDR3nt: TGCGCCAGCAGCTCAGGGACAGGCGAGCAGTACTTC; CDR3aa: CASSSGTGEQYF; j_gene: TRBJ2-7; v_gene: TRBV5-1; abundance: few; d_gene: TRBD1
CDR3nt: TGCAGTGCTAGAGATTCGGGGACAGGGACCTACGAGCAGTACTTC; CDR3aa: CSARDSGTGTYEQYF; j_gene: TRBJ2-7; v_gene: TRBV20-1; abundance: few; d_gene: TRBD1
CDR3nt: TGTGCCAGCAGCTTTAGCTTAATGGGGGCTAGAATCGAGCAGTACTTC; CDR3aa: CASSFSLMGARIEQYF; j_gene: TRBJ2-7; v_gene: TRBV7-9; abundance: NA; d_gene: NA
CDR3nt: TGCAGGGGGGAAGGCCTCTACAATGAGCAGTTCTTC; CDR3aa: CRGEGLYNEQFF; j_gene: TRBJ2-1; v_gene: TRBV29-1; abundance: NA; d_gene: NA
CDR3nt: TGCAGTGCTAGAGATGCGTACAGCAACTCCTACGAGCAGTACTTC; CDR3aa: CSARDAYSNSYEQYF; j_gene: TRBJ2-7; v_gene: TRBV20-1; abundance: NA; d_gene: NA
CDR3nt: TGTGCCAGCAGCTTGACGACAGGGAGCGATCAGCCCCAGCATTTT; CDR3aa: CASSLTTGSDQPQHF; j_gene: TRBJ1-5; v_gene: TRBV7-9; abundance: few; d_gene: TRBD1
CDR3nt: TGTGCCAGCAGCTCTGGACAGGCATCCTACAATGAGCAGTTCTTC; CDR3aa: CASSSGQASYNEQFF; j_gene: TRBJ2-1; v_gene: TRBV7-9; abundance: few; d_gene: TRBD1
CDR3nt: TGTGCCAGCAGCTTGAGGGTGCAAGAAAAACTGTTTTTT; CDR3aa: CASSLRVQEKLFF; j_gene: TRBJ1-4; v_gene: TRBV7-6; abundance: medium-sized; d_gene: NA
CDR3nt: TGCGCCAGCAGCTTTGCAGCTACATACCAAGAGACCCAGTACTTC; CDR3aa: CASSFAATYQETQYF; j_gene: TRBJ2-5; v_gene: TRBV5-1; abundance: NA; d_gene: NA
CDR3nt: TGCGCCAGCAGCCTCCGCGGACTAGCGGGGGCCTACGAGCAGTACTTC; CDR3aa: CASSLRGLAGAYEQYF; j_gene: TRBJ2-7; v_gene: TRBV5-1; abundance: NA; d_gene: TRBD2
CDR3nt: TGTGCCACCAGTCGAGGTCCGGGGGGGGATGAGCAGTTCTTC; CDR3aa: CATSRGPGGDEQFF; j_gene: TRBJ2-1; v_gene: TRBV24-1; abundance: few; d_gene: TRBD2
CDR3nt: TGTGCCAGCAGCCCTCTAAGCGCAGGGGCTGTCGATGGCTACACCTTC; CDR3aa: CASSPLSAGAVDGYTF; j_gene: TRBJ1-2; v_gene: TRBV9; abundance: NA; d_gene: NA
CDR3nt: TGCAGTGCATCAGACGTAAACACTGAAGCTTTCTTT; CDR3aa: CSASDVNTEAFF; j_gene: TRBJ1-1; v_gene: TRBV20-1; abundance: NA; d_gene: NA
CDR3nt: TGTGCCAGCAGCTTAGTTCCAGGGGGCGCGATCCATGAGCAGTTCTTC; CDR3aa: CASSLVPGGAIHEQFF; j_gene: TRBJ2-1; v_gene: TRBV7-6; abundance: NA; d_gene: TRBD1
CDR3nt: TGTGCCAGCAGCACCGCCAATGGGACACGAAATAGCAATCAGCCCCAGCATTTT; CDR3aa: CASSTANGTRNSNQPQHF; j_gene: TRBJ1-5; v_gene: TRBV5-6; abundance: NA; d_gene: NA
CDR3nt: TGTGCCAGCATCGGCGGAGACTCCTACGAGCAGTACTTC; CDR3aa: CASIGGDSYEQYF; j_gene: TRBJ2-7; v_gene: TRBV6-2/TRBV6-3; abundance: NA; d_gene: NA
CDR3nt: TGCGCCAGCAGCCTCGCGGGGGCTAGCGGGAGGTACGAGCAGTACTTC; CDR3aa: CASSLAGASGRYEQYF; j_gene: TRBJ2-7; v_gene: TRBV4-1; abundance: NA; d_gene: TRBD2
CDR3nt: TGTGCCAGCAGCCAGCACCTGGATACGGGAGAGGAGGAGACCCAGTACTTC; CDR3aa: CASSQHLDTGEEETQYF; j_gene: TRBJ2-5; v_gene: TRBV4-2; abundance: NA; d_gene: NA
CDR3nt: TGTGCCAGCAGCGCCACCGGGACAGGGGACTGGGAGCAGTACTTC; CDR3aa: CASSATGTGDWEQYF; j_gene: TRBJ2-7; v_gene: TRBV9; abundance: NA; d_gene: TRBD1
CDR3nt: TGTGCCACCAGTGATTTGACAGTCACCGGGGAGCTGTTTTTT; CDR3aa: CATSDLTVTGELFF; j_gene: TRBJ2-2; v_gene: TRBV24-1; abundance: few; d_gene: NA
CDR3nt: TGTGCCAGCAGCTTAATCGGTGGGGCAGGGTTGCCGTCGGACACTGAAGCTTTCTTT; CDR3aa: CASSLIGGAGLPSDTEAFF; j_gene: TRBJ1-1; v_gene: TRBV11-3; abundance: few; d_gene: NA
CDR3nt: TGTGCCAGCAGTCCCCTAGGGGGAGGAACTGAAGCTTTCTTT; CDR3aa: CASSPLGGGTEAFF; j_gene: TRBJ1-1; v_gene: TRBV11-2; abundance: few; d_gene: NA
CDR3nt: TGCAGTGCTTCCTCCGGGACAGGGGGCTACGAGCAGTACTTC; CDR3aa: CSASSGTGGYEQYF; j_gene: TRBJ2-7; v_gene: TRBV20-1; abundance: NA; d_gene: TRBD1
CDR3nt: TGTGCCAGCAGTTACTCGACCAATGCCCCACATGAAGCTTTCTTT; CDR3aa: CASSYSTNAPHEAFF; j_gene: TRBJ1-1; v_gene: TRBV6-5; abundance: NA; d_gene: NA
CDR3nt: TGTGCCAGCAGCCAGATACTAGCGGGGAACACCGGGGAGCTGTTTTTT; CDR3aa: CASSQILAGNTGELFF; j_gene: TRBJ2-2; v_gene: TRBV7-9; abundance: few; d_gene: TRBD2
CDR3nt: TGCGCCAGCAGCCAGGCCGGGACAGCTTATAGCAATCAGCCCCAGCATTTT; CDR3aa: CASSQAGTAYSNQPQHF; j_gene: TRBJ1-5; v_gene: TRBV4-1; abundance: NA; d_gene: TRBD1
CDR3nt: TGTGCCAGCAGCTTCGGGACAGGCGGATTAAGGGAGCTGTTTTTT; CDR3aa: CASSFGTGGLRELFF; j_gene: TRBJ2-2; v_gene: TRBV7-9; abundance: few; d_gene: TRBD1
CDR3nt: TGCGCCAGCAGCCGAAGTAAGGGGCAGGGGAACACTGAAGCTTTCTTT; CDR3aa: CASSRSKGQGNTEAFF; j_gene: TRBJ1-1; v_gene: TRBV5-1; abundance: NA; d_gene: NA
CDR3nt: TGTGCCAGCAGTCCAATAGCGGGGGTCTACGAGCAGTACTTC; CDR3aa: CASSPIAGVYEQYF; j_gene: TRBJ2-7; v_gene: TRBV7-9; abundance: NA; d_gene: TRBD2
CDR3nt: TGCGCCAGCAGCCAAGCTCCTACTTTAAGCGGGAGTCACGAGCAGTACTTC; CDR3aa: CASSQAPTLSGSHEQYF; j_gene: TRBJ2-7; v_gene: TRBV4-3; abundance: NA; d_gene: TRBD2
CDR3nt: TGTGCCAGCAGCGCGGGGCCGGGACAGGGGCCCTTCAAGAATGGCTACACCTTC; CDR3aa: CASSAGPGQGPFKNGYTF; j_gene: TRBJ1-2; v_gene: TRBV9; abundance: NA; d_gene: TRBD1
CDR3nt: TGCGCCAGCAGCTTGGATGTCGGGGTAACCTACGAGCAGTACTTC; CDR3aa: CASSLDVGVTYEQYF; j_gene: TRBJ2-7; v_gene: TRBV5-1; abundance: NA; d_gene: NA